A single sample gave rise to the 21 T cell receptor beta chains below, sequenced in a study of cytomegalovirus exposure and HLA in healthy donors. The PCR used 60 Vbeta and 13 Jbeta primers. Sequenced by immunoSEQ multiplex PCR; TCRdb stores in-frame clones only, minus some. The repertoire holds tens of thousands of clones, 72% seen once, with roughly a fifth in the top ten. The sequenced sample was PBMCs. The receptors stem from a woman aged 45-59 years in good health and CMV-seropositive.

This rearrangement joins TRBV4-3 to TRBJ1-1, with 7 nucleotides matching TRBD1. This CDR3 contains 12 residues. Germline values: CDR1 LGHNA, CDR2 YSLEER. Unmatched junction bases numbered 3, after V lost 0 bases and J lost 11 bases. CDR3 nucleotides: TGCGCCAGCAGCCAAGATAAGGGGGCGGCTTTCTTT. The encoded protein is CASSQDKGAAFF.

This clone was seen only once. The V gene is TRBV19, the J gene TRBJ2-1; 9 bases agree with TRBD1. This CDR3 has 18 amino acids. Losses at the gene ends were 5 bases for V and 5 bases for J; bases not matched to a gene: 16. CDR1 is LNHDA and CDR2 is SQIVND in the germline V gene (reference sequence). CDR3 DNA sequence: TGTGCCAGTAGTGCGCAGGCCGCCGGGACAGGGCCCCACAATGAGCAGTTCTTC. This sequence encodes CASSAQAAGTGPHNEQFF.

The chain carries TRBV5-6 and TRBJ1-4; D is possibly TRBD1 (5 bases). Per the germline V gene, CDR1 is SGHDT and CDR2 is YYEEEE. Trimming removed 2 bases from V and 6 bases from J, with 26 bases in between. CDR3 length equals 19 residues. The CDR3 DNA sequence: TGTGCCAGCAGCTTTAGGTCGATTCTAGGCGGGGGATTGTATGAAAAACTGTTTTTT. It codes for CASSFRSILGGGLYEKLFF.

This chain links TRBV18 with TRBJ1-6; D is unclear. CDR3 length: 14 amino acids. The V end was cut by 4 bases, the J end by 9 bases, with 13 bases between. The germline CDR1 and CDR2 sequences are KGHSH and LQKENI. The CDR3 is CASSLEVSGSPLHF. The CDR3 DNA sequence: TGTGCCAGCTCACTTGAGGTTAGCGGTTCACCCCTCCACTTT.

J is TRBJ2-5 and V is TRBV7-9; D not resolved. Looked up from germline, CDR1 is SEHNR and CDR2 is FQNEAQ (reference sequence). The CDR3 has 12 amino acids. V gave up 5 bases and J gave up 3 bases, with 7 bases separating them. The CDR3 DNA sequence: TGTGCCAGCAGCCCCGAGGAAGAGACCCAGTACTTC. Translation: CASSPEEETQYF.

The chain employs TRBV28 and TRBJ1-4, with 7 bases aligning to TRBD1. The CDR3 has 14 amino acids. V shed 2 bases, J shed 6 bases, and the junction held 3 bases outside the gene matches. Germline values: CDR1 MDHEN, CDR2 SYDVKM. CDR3 bases: TGTGCCAGCAGTTTAGGTGGACAGGATGAAAAACTGTTTTTT. It yields the protein CASSLGGQDEKLFF.

The rearrangement uses TRBV7-2 and TRBJ2-1; a weak D match, TRBD2 (6 bases). Trimming pared 7 bases from V and 7 bases from J, leaving 23 bases between. There are 16 residues in the CDR3. Germline V lookup: CDR1 SGHTA, CDR2 FQGNSA. Here the CDR3 reads CASTPTGTWGDNEQFF. CDR3 bases: TGTGCCAGCACCCCCACCGGGACTTGGGGTGATAATGAGCAGTTCTTC.

The chain employs TRBV7-2 and TRBJ2-3; no reliable D call. Germline loops: CDR1 SGHTA, CDR2 FQGNSA. V was shortened by 4 bases and J by 3 bases, with 5 bases between the two germline ends. This CDR3 comprises 12 residues. CDR3 coding DNA: TGTGCCAGCAGCTCCTATACAGATACGCAGTATTTT. Its protein is CASSSYTDTQYF.

V is TRBV18 and J is TRBJ1-3; the match to TRBD1 covers 7 bases. This CDR3 contains 16 residues. Germline CDR1 and CDR2: KGHSH and LQKENI. Germline trimming cut 3 bases from V and 4 bases from J; bases unmatched to any gene: 9. CDR3 amino acids: CASSPVEGARGNTIYF. CDR3 sequence (DNA): TGTGCCAGCTCACCGGTTGAGGGGGCGCGCGGAAACACCATATATTTT.

The chain couples TRBV2 to TRBJ1-5; no firm D call. This CDR3 comprises 13 residues. Germline CDR1 SNHLY, CDR2 FYNNEI. With 0 bases removed from V and 8 bases from J, the gap between germline ends came to 8 bases. CDR3 amino acids: CASSEAHEEPQHF. The DNA for the CDR3 is TGTGCCAGCAGTGAAGCGCACGAGGAGCCCCAGCATTTT.

This chain joins TRBV30 and TRBJ2-7; 8 bases are shared with TRBD2. From germline, CDR1 is GTSNPN and CDR2 SVGIG (reference sequence). The CDR3 totals 21 residues. Losses at the gene ends were 2 bases for V and 1 base for J; bases not matched to a gene: 25. CDR3 DNA: TGTGCCTGGAGTAGGGAAAATGTACCGGGACTAGGAAGCCCATCTTCCTACGAGCAGTACTTC. This sequence encodes CAWSRENVPGLGSPSSYEQYF.

The chain employs TRBV7-9 and TRBJ1-6, with D perhaps TRBD1 (6 bases). CDR3 size: 16 residues. The germline V gene has CDR1 SEHNR and CDR2 FQNEAQ (reference sequence). Trimming pared 5 bases from V and 8 bases from J, leaving 19 bases between. CDR3 in DNA: TGTGCCAGCAGCAGCCCCTTCGGGACAAACCATTCACCCCTCCACTTT. Protein product: CASSSPFGTNHSPLHF.

CDR3 sequence reads: CASSQTSGNYNEQFF. The CDR3 nucleotides are TGTGCCAGCAGTCAGACTAGCGGGAACTACAATGAGCAGTTCTTC. J is TRBJ2-1 and V is TRBV6-5; 11 nucleotides align to TRBD2. With V trimmed by 5 bases and J by 3 bases, 3 bases remained unmatched. The CDR3 is 15 residues long. Looked up from germline, CDR1 is MNHEY and CDR2 is SVGAGI.

V usage is TRBV28 and J usage is TRBJ2-5; 8 positions agree with TRBD2. The J segment lost 4 bases and the V segment lost 5 bases, leaving 6 bases of the junction unmatched. This CDR3 comprises 14 residues. Per germline, CDR1 MDHEN and CDR2 SYDVKM. CDR3 DNA: TGTGCCAGCAGTGGGACGGGAGGGAGAGAGACCCAGTACTTC. This encodes CASSGTGGRETQYF.

The chain combines TRBV28 with TRBJ1-5; D not resolved. The germline V and J ends were trimmed by 3 bases and 2 bases, with 8 bases remaining between them. Germline CDR1 is MDHEN and CDR2 is SYDVKM. The CDR3 covers 14 residues. CDR3 loop: CASSFRRGNQPQHF. The CDR3, as DNA: TGTGCCAGCAGTTTTAGAAGAGGCAATCAGCCCCAGCATTTT.

The chain has TRBV6-1 and TRBJ2-5, with no clear D. The DNA end is more similar to TRBJ2-7, so the J call may be wrong. Germline values: CDR1 MNHNS, CDR2 SASEGT. The CDR3 spans 16 residues. Here the CDR3 reads CASSEGYWRRTYEQYF. In nucleotides, the CDR3 is TGTGCCAGCAGTGAGGGTTATTGGAGAAGAACTTACGAGCAGTACTTC.

The table lists this clone with a few counts. This sequence joins TRBV11-3 and TRBJ2-7, with 9 bases fitting TRBD1. Trimming at V came to 3 bases and at J to 4 bases, leaving 1 base not matched to a gene. CDR3 size: 13 residues. Germline loops: CDR1 SGHNT, CDR2 YENEEA. The CDR3 region is CASSFGTGYEQYF. In DNA form, the CDR3 reads TGTGCCAGCAGCTTTGGGACAGGGTACGAGCAGTACTTC.

The genes are TRBV5-4 and TRBJ2-3; D is perhaps TRBD2 (5 bases). Germline lookup yields CDR1 SGHNT and CDR2 YYREEE (reference sequence). This CDR3 comprises 15 residues. V was pared by 5 bases and J by 3 bases, with 16 bases between. CDR3: CASRSALGRTDTQYF. In nucleotides, the CDR3 is TGTGCCAGCAGGAGCGCACTAGGTCGAACAGATACGCAGTATTTT.

The rearrangement links TRBV4-3 to TRBJ2-5; TRBD2 matches at 7 bases. Judging by the DNA end, TRBJ2-7 fits better; the J call may be wrong. This CDR3 contains 15 residues. The germline CDR1 and CDR2 sequences are LGHNA and YSLEER. CDR3 in amino acids: CASSQARTSSYEQYF. The CDR3 nucleotides read TGCGCCAGCAGCCAAGCTCGGACTAGCTCCTACGAGCAGTACTTC.

This clone appeared a few times. The chain links TRBV7-8 to TRBJ2-4; TRBD1 matches 10 bases. Germline V gene sequence: CDR1 SGHVS, CDR2 FQNEAQ. With V trimmed by 5 bases and J by 0 bases, 10 bases remained unmatched. The CDR3 runs 18 residues. The CDR3: CASSRDRRTGGAKNIQYF. CDR3 in DNA: TGTGCCAGCAGCCGGGACAGAAGGACAGGGGGAGCCAAAAACATTCAGTACTTC.

The rearrangement uses TRBV4-3 and TRBJ1-2; 8 nucleotides line up with TRBD1. From germline, CDR1 is LGHNA and CDR2 YSLEER. This CDR3 has 14 amino acids. V gave up 2 bases and J gave up 4 bases; unmatched junction bases: 3. Here the CDR3 DNA reads TGCGCCAGCAGCCAATGGACAGGGCCCTATGGCTACACCTTC. Protein product: CASSQWTGPYGYTF.